This T cell receptor (beta chain) was identified during a study of blood T cell repertoires in COVID-19. The V and J ends lost 4 bases and 5 bases respectively, with 18 bases between them. The CDR3 totals 15 residues. CDR1 is SEHNR and CDR2 is FQNEAQ in the germline V gene (reference sequence). TCRdb's copy holds only in-frame clones and misses some; the assay was immunoSEQ multiplex PCR. Of about 190,000 clones listed, more than 85% are singletons. The sample comprised PBMCs or T cells enriched from blood (not recorded which). The chain links TRBV7-9 to TRBJ2-7; D perhaps matches TRBD2 (6 bases). This TCR was recovered from a woman aged 40 to 55 in a cohort exposed to, infected with or recovered from COVID-19 (not recorded which). CDR3 DNA: TGTGCCAGCAGCTCGCGCGACAGAGGAGGGCACGAGCAGTACTTC. It encodes CASSSRDRGGHEQYF.